Sequencing of this TCR beta chain was carried out in a study of cytomegalovirus exposure and HLA in healthy donors. About the research overall: Around four fifths of a few hundred genotyped donors fell in the Caucasian-associated ancestry cluster.

The primer mix had 60 Vbeta and 13 Jbeta primers. Method: immunoSEQ multiplex PCR; TCRdb's copy keeps in-frame clones and lacks some. The sample holds 210,000 or so clones; 70% to 80% are singletons and the top ten take over 2%. V lost 6 bases, J lost 4 bases, and 12 bases lay in between. This CDR3 has 13 amino acids. Germline V gene lookup returns CDR1 ENHRY and CDR2 SYGVKD. This TCR was recovered from a young woman in good health and CMV-seropositive. The specimen was PBMCs. This rearrangement joins TRBV10-3 to TRBJ1-1; D uncertain. This chain's CDR3 is CAISSGRGTEAFF. The CDR3 DNA follows: TGTGCCATCAGCTCCGGACGGGGCACTGAAGCTTTCTTT.